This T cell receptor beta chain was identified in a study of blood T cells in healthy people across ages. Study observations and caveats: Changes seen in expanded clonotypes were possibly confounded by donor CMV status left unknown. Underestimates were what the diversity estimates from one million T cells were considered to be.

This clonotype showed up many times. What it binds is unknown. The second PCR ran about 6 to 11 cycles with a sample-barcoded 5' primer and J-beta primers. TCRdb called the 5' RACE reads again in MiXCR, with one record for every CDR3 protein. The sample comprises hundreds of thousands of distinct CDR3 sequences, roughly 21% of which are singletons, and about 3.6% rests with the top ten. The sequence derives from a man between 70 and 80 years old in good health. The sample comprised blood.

This CDR3 reads CSSGPMNTGELFF. In nucleotides, the CDR3 is TGCAGTTCGGGACCTATGAACACCGGGGAGCTGTTTTTT. The chain uses TRBV20-1 and TRBJ2-2, with D perhaps TRBD1 or TRBD2 (5 bases each). Between the trimmed V and J ends, which lost 8 bases and 1 base, there was a span of 11 bases. This CDR3 has 13 amino acids. Germline CDR1 DFQATT, CDR2 SNEGSKA (reference sequence).